The 2 T cell receptor beta chains below all came from one sample that was sequenced in a study of post-analysis software for immune sequencing data. Sequencing libraries made from TCR beta cDNA carried unique molecular identifiers. TCRdb re-called the PCR reads through MiXCR, storing one row per CDR3 protein. The repertoire has hundreds of thousands of distinct CDR3 sequences, more than 50% of them found once; the top ten carry around 10%. Broader study findings: In patients, roughly 5 TRBV segments were more frequent than in controls, with TRBV5-6, TRBV5-1 and TRBV20-1 among them.

These receptors are not linked to any known antigen. The sequencing sample was made of blood. The source of these receptors is a girl aged 2 to 10 with multiple sclerosis.

J is TRBJ2-5 and V is TRBV6-1; perhaps D is TRBD1 or TRBD2 (5 bases each). The CDR3 runs to 16 residues. Trimming shortened V by 1 base and J by 0 bases, and 12 bases separated the two germline ends. Germline V lookup: CDR1 MNHNS, CDR2 SASEGT. The CDR3 here is CASSEGRTRYQETQYF. CDR3 nucleotides: TGTGCCAGCAGTGAAGGGAGGACAAGGTACCAAGAGACCCAGTACTTC.

CDR3: CSARAASGDNEQFF. CDR3 in DNA: TGCAGTGCTAGAGCGGCTAGCGGAGACAATGAGCAGTTCTTC. The rearrangement links TRBV20-1 to TRBJ2-1, with 7 positions matching TRBD2. This CDR3 has 14 residues. V dropped 1 base and J dropped 5; count of bases not matched to a gene: 5. Germline lookup yields CDR1 DFQATT and CDR2 SNEGSKA (reference sequence).